Listed here is a single T cell receptor (beta chain). Using immunoSEQ multiplex PCR, the repertoire was profiled, and TCRdb retains in-frame clones only, with some absent. Of approximately 170,000 clones listed, around 88% are singletons. This sample was taken from a study of control samples from healthy donors and cancer patients. The CDR3 spans 15 residues. Trimming removed 6 bases from V and 0 bases from J, with 15 bases in between. Per the germline V gene, CDR1 is MDHEN and CDR2 is SYDVKM. This sequence originates from a young woman in good health. The sequenced sample was blood. V and J are TRBV28 and TRBJ2-7; TRBD1 is a possible D gene (6 bases). In DNA form, the CDR3 reads TGTGCCAGCAGCCCATTTAAGGGGGACTCCTACGAGCAGTACTTC. It yields the protein CASSPFKGDSYEQYF.